This record looks at one T cell receptor (beta chain) sequence and its context. The source of the sample is a study of blood T cell repertoires in COVID-19. Study-wide background: Samples representing acute and convalescent COVID-19 were sourced from the United States, Italy and Spain. The cDNA or gDNA used as material had been derived from T cells, B-cell-depleted T cells, or PBMCs.

The germline CDR1 and CDR2 sequences are SGHDT and YYEEEE. The CDR3 extends over 15 amino acids. V was shortened by 4 bases and J by 14 bases, with 22 bases between the two germline ends. Using immunoSEQ multiplex PCR, the repertoire was profiled, and TCRdb retains in-frame clones only, with some absent. This repertoire shows approximately 430,000 clones, more than 80% found once; its top ten account for 1.4%. This sequence originates from a woman aged 25 to 45 with active or convalescent COVID-19. The genes are TRBV5-6 and TRBJ1-6, with TRBD1 as a possible D gene (5 bases). The sequencing sample was made of peripheral blood. In DNA form, the CDR3 reads TGTGCCAGCAGCGACCAGAACTCTGGGGCCGGATCCCTCCACTTT. Its translation: CASSDQNSGAGSLHF.